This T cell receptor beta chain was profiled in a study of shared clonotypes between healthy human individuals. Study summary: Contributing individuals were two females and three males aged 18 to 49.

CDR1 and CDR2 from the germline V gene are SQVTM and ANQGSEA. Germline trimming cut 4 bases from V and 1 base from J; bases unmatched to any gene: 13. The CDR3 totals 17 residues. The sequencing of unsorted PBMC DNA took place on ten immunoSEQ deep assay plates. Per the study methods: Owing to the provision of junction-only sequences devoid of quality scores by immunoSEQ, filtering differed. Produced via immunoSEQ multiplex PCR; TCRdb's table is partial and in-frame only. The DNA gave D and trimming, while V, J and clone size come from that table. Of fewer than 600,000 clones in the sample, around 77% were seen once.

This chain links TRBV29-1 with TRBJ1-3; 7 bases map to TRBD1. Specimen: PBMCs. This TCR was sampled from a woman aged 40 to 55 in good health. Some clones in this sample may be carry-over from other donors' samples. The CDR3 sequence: CSVVVPGGGLSGNTIYF. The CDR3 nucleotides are TGCAGCGTTGTTGTACCAGGGGGGGGTCTTTCTGGAAACACCATATATTTT.